The present entry profiles one T cell receptor beta chain with its context. Its antigen is currently unknown. These data belong to a study of identifying expanded T cells in peripheral blood. Study-wide points: Differentially abundant clones: 1 to 1.5 between replicates, 16.4 at two to three weeks, less than 25 at four.

The length of the CDR3 is 15 residues. Germline V lookup: CDR1 SGHAT, CDR2 FQDESV (reference sequence). Trimming at V came to 5 bases and at J to 7 bases, leaving 5 bases not matched to a gene. Sequenced by immunoSEQ multiplex PCR; TCRdb stores in-frame clones only, minus some. The table lists some 97,000 clones, roughly 88% of them singletons. V and J are TRBV11-1 and TRBJ2-5, with 15 bases identical to TRBD2. This TCR came from a person between 18 and 75 years old in good health. The sample comprised blood. CDR3 coding DNA: TGTGCCAGCAGCCGAGGACTAGCGGGAGGGGGGACCCAGTACTTC. Translated, it gives CASSRGLAGGGTQYF.